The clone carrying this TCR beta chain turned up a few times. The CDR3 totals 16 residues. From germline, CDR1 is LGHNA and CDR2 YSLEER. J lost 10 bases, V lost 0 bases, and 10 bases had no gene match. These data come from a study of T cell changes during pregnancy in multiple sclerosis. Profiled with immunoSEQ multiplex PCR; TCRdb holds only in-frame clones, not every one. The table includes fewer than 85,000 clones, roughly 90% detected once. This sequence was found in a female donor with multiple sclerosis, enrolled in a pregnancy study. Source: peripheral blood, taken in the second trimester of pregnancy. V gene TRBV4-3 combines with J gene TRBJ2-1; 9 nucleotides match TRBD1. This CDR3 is CASSQDTGTGSTEQFF. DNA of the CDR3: TGCGCCAGCAGCCAAGACACCGGGACAGGGTCGACAGAGCAGTTCTTC.